These T cell receptor beta chains were read from a single sample in a study of vaccination effects on CD4 cells after COVID-19. Generated by immunoSEQ multiplex PCR, the TCRdb table keeps only in-frame clones and is missing some. Here the sample spans about 36,000 clones, about 73% being singletons. These TCRs' antigens remain unknown. Here the sequenced sample was CD4+ T cells from PBMCs cultured with HCoV-NL63 spike peptides, taken before COVID-19 vaccination. These receptor sequences come from a human donor who had a prior SARS-CoV-2 infection. CDR3s include the opening cysteine and the closing phenylalanine or tryptophan. D genes are given only for firm matches. A row's size may be missing; if present it is once, few, many or a size class.

TRBD2 - TRBJ2-5 TRBV5-1 CASSLGLAGNQETQYF
- - TRBJ2-2 TRBV5-5 CASSLAGHGELFF
- - TRBJ2-2 TRBV5-1 CASSLVSAANTGELFF
TRBD2 - TRBJ2-5 TRBV7-2 CASSVTSGANGETQYF
TRBD2 - TRBJ2-3 TRBV27 CASSWGREGDTQYF
TRBD1 - TRBJ1-4 TRBV6-5 CASKEGAREKLFF
TRBD1 - TRBJ1-6 TRBV4-3 CASSQQQGRNSPLHF
- - TRBJ1-6 TRBV11-2 CASSFMADPPLHF
TRBD1 - TRBJ2-7 TRBV7-9 CASSNRGHEQYF
- - TRBJ1-2 TRBV7-8 CASSHGAAYGYTF
- few TRBJ2-1 TRBV2 CASNPGRTMDDEQFF
- few TRBJ2-2 TRBV5-1 CASSSDWWELFF
- - TRBJ1-1 TRBV5-1 CASSLGGGAEAFF
- few TRBJ2-2 TRBV7-9 CASSWTRQTGELFF
- - TRBJ2-7 TRBV4-2 CASSRSISRDPGYEQYF
TRBD1 once TRBJ1-1 TRBV5-1 CASSLGTGPLNTEAFF
- - TRBJ2-5 TRBV5-5 CASSQGGLETQYF
- - TRBJ2-2 TRBV15 CATSRDWGGELFF
- - TRBJ1-2 TRBV9 CASSVSELYGYTF
- - TRBJ2-1 TRBV5-1 CASSVYNEQFF
- - TRBJ1-5 TRBV7-3 CASSLGAGVNQPQHF
- few TRBJ2-7 TRBV6-5 CASSYSSLAIHEQYF
TRBD1 - TRBJ2-3 TRBV6-6 CASSLQGIGGYWGTDTQYF
- - TRBJ1-4 TRBV7-9 CASSLAAAGANEKLFF
- - TRBJ1-2 TRBV29-1 CSVYVNLNYGYTF
TRBD2 - TRBJ2-1 TRBV4-3 CASSPNPSGYYNEQFF
- - TRBJ2-3 TRBV6-2/TRBV6-3 CASSSLRPHDTQYF